This TCR beta chain comes out of a study of T cells in Graves' hyperthyroidism and ophthalmopathy. RNA transcripts were the template for amplifying TCR beta CDR3 regions. HTBI primers were employed in a first-round RT-PCR of the TCR CDR3. Via MiXCR, TCRdb re-called the multiplex PCR reads, giving one row per CDR3 protein. The data hold 400,000 to 500,000 distinct CDR3 sequences, with approximately 15% observed a single time. At least ten counts were recorded for this clonotype. Sequenced sample: blood. This TCR derives from a woman aged 18-29 years with Graves' hyperthyroidism.

The CDR3 here is CASSSTGTSGSSYEQYF. DNA of the CDR3: TGTGCCAGCAGCTCCACAGGGACTAGCGGGAGCTCCTACGAGCAGTACTTC. The rearrangement uses TRBV13 and TRBJ2-7, with 14 bases that match TRBD2. CDR1 is PRHDT and CDR2 is FYEKMQ in the germline V gene (reference sequence). This CDR3 contains 17 residues. J lost 0 bases, V lost 4 bases, and 5 bases had no gene match. The full variable domain, in which reference TRBV13 and TRBJ2-7 provide the parts outside the CDR3, is AAGVIQSPRHLIKEKRETATLKCYPIPRHDTVYWYQQGPGQDPQFLISFYEKMQSDKGSIPDRFSAQQFSDYHSELNMSSLELGDSALYFCASSSTGTSGSSYEQYFGPGTRLTVT.